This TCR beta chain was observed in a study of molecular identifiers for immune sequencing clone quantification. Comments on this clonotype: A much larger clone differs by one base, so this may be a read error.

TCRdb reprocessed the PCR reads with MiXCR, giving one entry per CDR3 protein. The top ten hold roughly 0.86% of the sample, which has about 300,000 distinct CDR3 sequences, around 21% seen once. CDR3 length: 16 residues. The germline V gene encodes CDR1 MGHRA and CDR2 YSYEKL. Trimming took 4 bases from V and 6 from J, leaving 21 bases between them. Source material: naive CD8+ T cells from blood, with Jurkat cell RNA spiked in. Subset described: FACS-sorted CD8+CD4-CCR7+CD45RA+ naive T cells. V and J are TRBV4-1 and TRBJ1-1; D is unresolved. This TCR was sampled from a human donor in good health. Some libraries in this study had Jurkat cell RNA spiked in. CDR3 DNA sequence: TGCGCCAGCAGCCGAGAGAGGACGGAGATGGGTGCTGAAGCTTTCTTT. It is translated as CASSRERTEMGAEAFF.